The 25 T cell receptor beta chains below come from one sample, sequenced in a study of cytomegalovirus exposure and HLA in healthy donors. Both 60 Vbeta primers and 13 Jbeta primers went into the PCR. Libraries were prepared by immunoSEQ multiplex PCR; TCRdb keeps only in-frame clonotypes and omits some of them. The sample contains fewer than 200,000 clones, less than 85% of which appear only once. The sample consisted of PBMCs. The source of these receptors is a boy younger than 18 in good health and CMV-seronegative.

The genes are TRBV7-2 and TRBJ1-4; D remains ambiguous. The CDR3 consists of 14 residues. The V gene lost 1 base and the J gene lost 6 bases, with 9 bases spanning the gap. From germline, CDR1 is SGHTA and CDR2 FQGNSA. The CDR3 nucleotides are TGTGCCAGCAGCTTAGGGGCGGGCTATGAAAAACTGTTTTTT. Its protein is CASSLGAGYEKLFF.

This rearrangement joins TRBV6-5 to TRBJ2-3; D is perhaps TRBD2 (6 bases). The ends were cut back, 2 bases at V and 4 bases at J, with 13 bases in the middle. Per the germline V gene, CDR1 is MNHEY and CDR2 is SVGAGI. This CDR3 comprises 15 residues. CDR3 in amino acids: CASSYRAGFSDTQYF. CDR3 nucleotides: TGTGCCAGCAGTTACCGGGCGGGGTTCTCAGATACGCAGTATTTT.

In this sample, this clone turned up once. The J gene is TRBJ2-7, the V gene TRBV4-1, with a possible D match to TRBD1 (5 bases). Trimming removed 4 bases at V and 1 base at J, with 8 bases between. CDR3 length: 13 amino acids. Germline values: CDR1 MGHRA, CDR2 YSYEKL. The CDR3 DNA sequence: TGCGCCAGCAGCCCATCAGGGTCCTACGAGCAGTACTTC. This gives the protein CASSPSGSYEQYF.

The chain is built from TRBV25-1 and TRBJ2-1, with 7 bases aligning to TRBD2. The CDR3 runs 13 residues. V was pared by 4 bases and J by 9 bases, with 6 bases of the junction left unmatched. Germline loops: CDR1 MGHDK, CDR2 SYGVNS. The CDR3 DNA reads as TGTGCCAGCAGTGGTAGACTAGCTGCTGAGCAGTTCTTC. It codes for CASSGRLAAEQFF.

This sequence joins TRBV11-3 and TRBJ2-3; weak D call: TRBD2 (6 bases). Trimming stripped 6 bases from V and 0 bases from J, with 13 bases between. The germline V gene encodes CDR1 SGHNT and CDR2 YENEEA. The CDR3 is 15 residues long. Written as DNA, the CDR3 is TGTGCCAGCAGTAAAGGGACTGCTAGCACAGATACGCAGTATTTT. Protein product: CASSKGTASTDTQYF.

The V gene is TRBV6-6, the J gene TRBJ2-3; the D gene is possibly TRBD2 (6 bases). CDR3 length equals 15 residues. Germline CDR1 reads MNHNY; CDR2 reads SVGAGI (reference sequence). Trimming took off 2 bases at V and 4 bases at J, with 13 bases between the two ends. The CDR3 sequence: CASSYGSSDADTQYF. In DNA, the CDR3 is TGTGCCAGCAGTTACGGTTCTAGCGATGCAGATACGCAGTATTTT.

Notes on this clone: Other DNA sequences in this sample translate to the same CDR3. The rearrangement links TRBV2 to TRBJ2-7; D call uncertain. V lost 8 bases and J 3 bases, leaving 8 bases between the germline ends. Germline loops: CDR1 SNHLY, CDR2 FYNNEI. The CDR3 loop spans 11 amino acids. The CDR3 protein is CASSPFYEQYF. The CDR3 DNA reads as TGTGCCAGCTCCCCTTTCTACGAGCAGTACTTC.

This chain connects TRBV28 to TRBJ2-2; TRBD1 matches 10 bases. Looked up from germline, CDR1 is MDHEN and CDR2 is SYDVKM. With 8 bases clipped from V and 2 bases from J, the junction kept 2 bases outside the gene matches. This CDR3 comprises 14 residues. CDR3 in DNA: TGTGCCAGCGGGACAGGGGTCAACACCGGGGAGCTGTTTTTT. It yields the protein CASGTGVNTGELFF. Full variable domain (outside the CDR3, taken from reference TRBV28 and TRBJ2-2): DVKVTQSSRYLVKRTGEKVFLECVQDMDHENMFWYRQDPGLGLRLIYFSYDVKMKEKGDIPEGYSVSREKKERFSLILESASTNQTSMYLCASGTGVNTGELFFGEGSRLTVL.

Here the CDR3 reads CASSSVPYEQYF. CDR3 DNA sequence: TGTGCCAGTTCGTCGGTCCCCTACGAGCAGTACTTC. The J gene is TRBJ2-7, the V gene TRBV6-6, with D unclear. CDR1 MNHNY and CDR2 SVGAGI come from the germline V gene (reference sequence). The CDR3 runs to 12 residues. The V end lost 9 bases, the J end lost 2 bases, and 11 bases lay between the germline ends.

CDR3 in DNA: TGTGCCAGCAGTGGACAGCACTATGGCTACACCTTC. Its protein is CASSGQHYGYTF. The V call is TRBV25-1, the J call TRBJ1-2; possible D gene TRBD1, 5 bases. Germline V gene sequence: CDR1 MGHDK, CDR2 SYGVNS. The CDR3 has 12 residues. V was trimmed by 4 bases and J by 3 bases, leaving 6 bases between them.

The chain couples TRBV4-1 to TRBJ1-2; no reliable D call. The CDR3 consists of 14 residues. Germline V gives CDR1 MGHRA, CDR2 YSYEKL. Trimming removed 1 base at V and 3 bases at J, with 9 bases between. As DNA, the CDR3 is TGCGCCAGCAGCCAAGGCGACACCGACTATGGCTACACCTTC. Protein sequence: CASSQGDTDYGYTF.

The table lists this clone with a few counts. The chain is built from TRBV11-3 and TRBJ2-7; no reliable D call. This CDR3 is 14 amino acids long. V was shortened by 1 base and J by 5 bases, with 12 bases between the two germline ends. Germline CDR1 reads SGHNT; CDR2 reads YENEEA. The CDR3 spells CASSLGGEANEQYF. The CDR3 region has the DNA TGTGCCAGCAGCTTAGGAGGCGAGGCGAACGAGCAGTACTTC.

The chain has TRBV5-1 and TRBJ2-7; TRBD2 aligns across 7 bases. This CDR3 is built from 14 residues. The V and J ends lost 3 bases and 3 bases, in that order; junction bases with no gene match: 6. CDR1 and CDR2 (germline): SGHRS, YFSETQ. Here the CDR3 DNA reads TGCGCCAGCAGCTCAACCGGGACTAACTACGAGCAGTACTTC. This gives the protein CASSSTGTNYEQYF.

Comments on this clone: At one boundary the junction diverges from the germline segment, which might be a read error. V is TRBV7-9 and J is TRBJ2-7; 11 positions agree with TRBD2. This CDR3 spans 16 amino acids. The germline gives CDR1 SEHNR, CDR2 FQNEAQ (reference sequence). The DNA of the CDR3 is TGTTCCAGCAGCTTAGGGCGGCTAGCGGGAGGATACGAGCAGTACTTC. It yields the protein CSSSLGRLAGGYEQYF.

The V and J genes are TRBV27 and TRBJ2-7, with TRBD1 identical over 7 bases. The CDR3 totals 13 residues. Germline CDR1 and CDR2: MNHEY and SMNVEV (reference sequence). The V segment lost 6 bases and the J segment 2 bases; nucleotides outside the gene matches: 4. The CDR3 spells CASRPGQPYEQYF. The CDR3 DNA reads as TGTGCCAGCAGACCGGGACAGCCCTACGAGCAGTACTTC.

The J gene is TRBJ1-1, the V gene TRBV6-6; 7 bases align to TRBD1. V lost 0 bases, J lost 1 base, and 2 bases stayed unmatched. The V gene's germline CDR1 is MNHNY and CDR2 SVGAGI (reference sequence). This CDR3 region has 15 residues. CDR3 sequence: CASSYSGDRNTEAFF. CDR3 nucleotides: TGTGCCAGCAGTTACTCAGGGGACAGGAACACTGAAGCTTTCTTT.

The table lists this clone with a few counts. The chain joins TRBV11-2 to TRBJ2-5; tentatively, D is TRBD2 (5 bases). Germline CDR1 reads SGHAT; CDR2 reads FQNNGV. The CDR3 runs 15 residues. V lost 3 bases, J lost 4 bases, and 15 bases lay in between. The CDR3 spells CASSFPLLASETQYF. CDR3 sequence (DNA): TGTGCCAGCAGCTTTCCATTGCTAGCTTCAGAGACCCAGTACTTC.

The CDR3 region has the DNA TGTGCCAGCAGCTTAGCCCTAGTGCCATCCTACGAGCAGTACTTC. Encoded protein: CASSLALVPSYEQYF. The rearrangement links TRBV7-2 to TRBJ2-7; no definite D call. Germline V gives CDR1 SGHTA, CDR2 FQGNSA. This CDR3 is 15 amino acids long. Deletions cut 0 bases from V and 1 base from J, with 10 bases between.

The chain combines TRBV7-3 with TRBJ2-2; D possibly corresponds to TRBD1 (6 bases). The CDR3 is made up of 15 amino acids. Germline V gives CDR1 SGHTA, CDR2 FQGTGA. V was clipped by 1 base and J by 2 bases, with 8 bases between them. The CDR3, as DNA: TGTGCCAGCAGCTTAAAAGGGGGTAACACCGGGGAGCTGTTTTTT. The encoded protein is CASSLKGGNTGELFF. Based on the CDR3 plus reference TRBV7-3 and TRBJ2-2, the full variable domain is GAGVSQTPSNKVTEKGKYVELRCDPISGHTALYWYRQSLGQGPEFLIYFQGTGAADDSGLPNDRFFAVRPEGSVSTLKIQRTERGDSAVYLCASSLKGGNTGELFFGEGSRLTVL.

The chain is built from TRBV2 and TRBJ1-1, with D possibly being TRBD1 (5 bases). V lost 7 bases, J lost 4 bases, and 19 bases lay in between. Germline V gene lookup returns CDR1 SNHLY and CDR2 FYNNEI. This CDR3 spans 15 amino acids. For the CDR3, the DNA is TGTGCCAGCACCCGAACGGGTGGGGCTGGCACTGAAGCTTTCTTT. Amino acids: CASTRTGGAGTEAFF. The full variable domain, in which reference TRBV2 and TRBJ1-1 provide the parts outside the CDR3, is EPEVTQTPSHQVTQMGQEVILRCVPISNHLYFYWYRQILGQKVEFLVSFYNNEISEKSEIFDDQFSVERPDGSNFTLKIRSTKLEDSAMYFCASTRTGGAGTEAFFGQGTRLTVV.

This chain connects TRBV4-1 to TRBJ1-1; D ambiguous. Germline CDR1 reads MGHRA; CDR2 reads YSYEKL. The CDR3 consists of 15 residues. Trimming pared 0 bases from V and 1 base from J, leaving 9 bases between. In DNA form, the CDR3 reads TGCGCCAGCAGCCAAGACGGGAACAGGAACACTGAAGCTTTCTTT. Translation: CASSQDGNRNTEAFF.

This chain joins TRBV5-8 and TRBJ1-1; D perhaps matches TRBD1 (5 bases). This CDR3 spans 18 amino acids. The V and J ends lost 5 bases and 1 base respectively, with 24 bases between them. Germline values: CDR1 SGHTS, CDR2 YDEGEE. This CDR3 reads CASSSQTVLPSENTEAFF. The CDR3 DNA reads TGTGCCAGCAGTTCCCAGACAGTCCTCCCCTCGGAGAACACTGAAGCTTTCTTT.

The CDR3 DNA reads as TGCAGCGTATTAAGACAGGGAATGGGGGATACGCAGTATTTT. Translation gives CSVLRQGMGDTQYF. The chain combines TRBV29-1 with TRBJ2-3; 7 bases agree with TRBD1. The CDR3 is made up of 14 amino acids. The V gene end was trimmed by 6 bases and the J gene end by 6 bases; junction bases not matched to a gene: 12. Germline CDR1 and CDR2: SQVTM and ANQGSEA.

This clone showed up just a few times. In nucleotides, the CDR3 is TGCAGCGTTGAACTGAGGAACACTGAAGCTTTCTTT. Translated, it gives CSVELRNTEAFF. The chain links TRBV29-1 to TRBJ1-1; D is unclear. With 2 bases removed from V and 1 base from J, the gap between germline ends came to 5 bases. Germline CDR1 SQVTM, CDR2 ANQGSEA. This CDR3 region has 12 residues.

V gene TRBV30 combines with J gene TRBJ1-1, with D maybe TRBD1 (6 bases). The CDR3 length is 14 residues. Germline values: CDR1 GTSNPN, CDR2 SVGIG (reference sequence). Trimming took 6 bases from V and 5 from J, leaving 19 bases between them. The CDR3 region is CACQYRVGWTEAFF. CDR3 DNA sequence: TGTGCCTGTCAGTACAGGGTAGGTTGGACTGAAGCTTTCTTT.